The T cell receptor beta chain under discussion was sequenced for a study of T cell repertoires in cytomegalovirus infection. As for this clonotype: Its antigen is not known.

MiXCR, applied by TCRdb to the reads, yields one record per CDR3 protein. This table holds just over 450,000 distinct CDR3 sequences, 40% to 50% found once. The sequenced sample was cultured PBMCs, obtained from culture after CMV antigen stimulation. The TCR sequence derives from a human donor in good health (CMV status not recorded). Some clones in this sample may be carry-over from other donors' samples.

In DNA, the CDR3 is TGTGCCAGCGGATCTCCTATCTTTGGGAGCTATGGCTACACCTTC. As protein: CASGSPIFGSYGYTF. The chain joins TRBV7-6 to TRBJ1-2; the D is unclear. Germline lookup yields CDR1 SGHVS and CDR2 FNYEAQ. Trimming took off 8 bases at V and 4 bases at J, with 20 bases between the two ends. The CDR3 covers 15 residues.